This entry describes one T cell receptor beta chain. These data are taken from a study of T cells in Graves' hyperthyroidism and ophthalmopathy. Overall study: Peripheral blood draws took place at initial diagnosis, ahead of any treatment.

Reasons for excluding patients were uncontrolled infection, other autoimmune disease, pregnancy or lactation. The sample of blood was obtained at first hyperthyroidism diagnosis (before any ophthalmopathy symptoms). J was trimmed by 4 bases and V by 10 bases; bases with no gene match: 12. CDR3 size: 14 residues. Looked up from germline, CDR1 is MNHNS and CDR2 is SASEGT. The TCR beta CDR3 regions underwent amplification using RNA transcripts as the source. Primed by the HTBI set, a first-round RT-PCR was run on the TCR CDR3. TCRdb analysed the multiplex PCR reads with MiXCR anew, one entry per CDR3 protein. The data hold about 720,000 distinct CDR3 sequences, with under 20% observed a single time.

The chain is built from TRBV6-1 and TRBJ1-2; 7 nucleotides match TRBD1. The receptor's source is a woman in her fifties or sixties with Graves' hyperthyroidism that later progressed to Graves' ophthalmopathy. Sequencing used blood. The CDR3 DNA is TGTGCCATACACGACAGGGTGGAGGGCTATGGCTACACCTTC. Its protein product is CAIHDRVEGYGYTF.